Below are 20 T cell receptor beta chains sequenced from a single sample in a study of blood T cells in healthy people across ages. Using a J-beta primer mix together with a sample-barcoded 5' primer, a second PCR was run for about 6 to 11 cycles. Each CDR3 protein gets one entry after TCRdb re-called the 5' RACE reads with MiXCR. Of roughly 680,000 distinct CDR3 sequences in the sample, approximately 52% were seen once. Input material: blood. The receptors come from an elderly woman in good health.

This clonotype was counted ten times or more. The chain employs TRBV5-1 and TRBJ1-1, with TRBD1 as a possible D gene (5 bases). Trimming shortened V by 4 bases and J by 8 bases, and 15 bases separated the two germline ends. The CDR3 extends over 13 amino acids. Germline values: CDR1 SGHRS, CDR2 YFSETQ. CDR3 coding DNA: TGCGCCAGCAGCCCAGGGATTTTGAGGGAAGCTTTCTTT. This translates into CASSPGILREAFF.

Ten or more counts support this clonotype. This chain links TRBV7-9 with TRBJ2-7, with D perhaps matching TRBD1 or TRBD2 (5 bases each). The length of the CDR3 is 16 residues. Germline V lookup: CDR1 SEHNR, CDR2 FQNEAQ (reference sequence). The V gene lost 0 bases and the J gene lost 7 bases, with 19 bases spanning the gap. The CDR3 loop is CASSLATGLTREEQYF. DNA of the CDR3: TGTGCCAGCAGCTTAGCAACGGGGCTAACTCGGGAAGAGCAGTACTTC.

This clonotype appeared a single time. The rearrangement uses TRBV20-1 and TRBJ2-1; 7 bases map to TRBD1. V was clipped by 3 bases and J by 4 bases; unmatched bases: 6. The CDR3 contains 14 residues. Germline V lookup: CDR1 DFQATT, CDR2 SNEGSKA (reference sequence). The CDR3 spells CSARDRQTYNEQFF. CDR3 coding DNA: TGCAGTGCTAGGGACAGGCAAACATACAATGAGCAGTTCTTC.

This clonotype was seen only a few times. The chain is built from TRBV29-1 and TRBJ1-4, with a possible D match to TRBD1 (6 bases). Per the germline V gene, CDR1 is SQVTM and CDR2 is ANQGSEA. The CDR3 is 13 residues long. The V end was cut by 4 bases, the J end by 10 bases, with 16 bases between. In nucleotides, the CDR3 is TGCAGCGTTGCTTACGGGGGCGAAGGAAAACTGTTTTTT. It yields the protein CSVAYGGEGKLFF.

As concerns this clonotype: A single base separates this from a much larger clone, so it may be a read error. CDR3 nucleotide sequence: TGCAGTGCTAGAGAGGGGGGCACAGATACGCAGTATTTT. Translating gives CSAREGGTDTQYF. J is TRBJ2-3 and V is TRBV20-1; tentatively, D is TRBD1 or TRBD2 (5 bases each). V lost 0 bases and J 1 base, leaving 5 bases between the germline ends. The germline CDR1 and CDR2 sequences are DFQATT and SNEGSKA (reference sequence). CDR3 length: 13 amino acids.

This clonotype was observed at least ten times. The chain joins TRBV12-3 or TRBV12-4 to TRBJ2-5; 10 bases match TRBD1. This CDR3 is 16 amino acids long. With 5 bases clipped from V and 0 bases from J, the junction kept 6 bases outside the gene matches. CDR3 in DNA: TGTGCCAGCAGTGGACCGGGACAGGGGAACCAAGAGACCCAGTACTTC. Protein: CASSGPGQGNQETQYF.

This clonotype occurred many times. This sequence joins TRBV28 and TRBJ2-1, with D tentatively TRBD2 (6 bases). The germline gives CDR1 MDHEN, CDR2 SYDVKM. CDR3 size: 16 residues. V shed 5 bases and J shed 4 bases, with 18 bases lying between them. The CDR3 protein is CASSDGSGDGYNEQFF. The CDR3 DNA sequence: TGTGCCAGCAGTGACGGGTCGGGGGACGGGTACAATGAGCAGTTCTTC.

In the case of this clonotype: A junction boundary mismatches the germline segment, possibly from a read error. This chain links TRBV12-3 or TRBV12-4 with TRBJ2-3, with TRBD2 identical over 13 bases. The CDR3 is 22 residues long. In DNA form, the CDR3 reads TGTGCCAGCAGTTTGTGGGACAGGTGGACTAGCGGGGGAAGATCGCCCCCAGATACGGAGTATTTT. Translation gives CASSLWDRWTSGGRSPPDTEYF.

The chain couples TRBV3-1 to TRBJ2-7; TRBD2 aligns across 10 bases. The CDR3 is 22 residues long. Germline values: CDR1 LGHDT, CDR2 YNNKEL (reference sequence). J gave up 7 bases and V 0 bases, and 27 bases lay outside the gene matches. The DNA of the CDR3 is TGTGCCAGCAGCCAAGAGGATGGAACAGGGAACGGACTAGCGGTCCGGTACAATGAGCAGTACTTC. Translating it yields CASSQEDGTGNGLAVRYNEQYF.

For this clonotype: One base away lies a much larger clone, so this may be a sequencing read error. The chain uses TRBV9 and TRBJ2-3, with D possibly being TRBD1 (6 bases). Germline loops: CDR1 SGDLS, CDR2 YYNGEE. This CDR3 has 16 residues. The V and J ends lost 7 bases and 2 bases respectively, with 20 bases between them. For the CDR3, the DNA is TGTGCCAGCGGATGGGACATGAATTCTCTCACAGATACGCAGTATTTT. Its protein is CASGWDMNSLTDTQYF.

This clonotype has ten or more counts. The CDR3 loop reads CATSRDSLHPSSYNEQFF. Here the CDR3 DNA reads TGTGCCACCAGCAGAGATTCCCTTCACCCGAGCTCCTACAATGAGCAGTTCTTC. The rearrangement links TRBV15 to TRBJ2-1; D unclear. Germline lookup yields CDR1 LNHNV and CDR2 YYDKDF (reference sequence). The CDR3 length is 18 residues. Between the trimmed V and J ends, which lost 0 bases and 0 bases, there was a span of 15 bases.

This clonotype was counted ten times or more. This chain links TRBV7-2 with TRBJ2-1, with TRBD2 matching over 8 bases. Germline trimming cut 0 bases from V and 6 bases from J; bases unmatched to any gene: 7. The germline gives CDR1 SGHTA, CDR2 FQGNSA. This CDR3 has 16 amino acids. The CDR3: CASSLASGKATNEQFF. CDR3 sequence (DNA): TGTGCCAGCAGCTTAGCTAGCGGGAAGGCCACCAATGAGCAGTTCTTC.

The CDR3: CATRVLGNTEAFF. CDR3 nucleotide sequence: TGCGCCACCAGGGTTCTAGGGAACACTGAAGCTTTCTTT. The genes are TRBV5-1 and TRBJ1-1; D is perhaps TRBD1 (5 bases). Germline values: CDR1 SGHRS, CDR2 YFSETQ. The CDR3 extends over 13 amino acids. With 9 bases removed from V and 1 base from J, the gap between germline ends came to 13 bases.

V and J are TRBV27 and TRBJ1-2, with D tentatively TRBD1 (5 bases). This CDR3 spans 13 amino acids. Germline loops: CDR1 MNHEY, CDR2 SMNVEV (reference sequence). The V gene lost 9 bases and the J gene lost 0 bases, with 11 bases spanning the gap. CDR3 amino acids: CASTGASNYGYTF. CDR3 DNA sequence: TGTGCCAGTACAGGAGCTTCTAACTATGGCTACACCTTC.

The V and J genes are TRBV15 and TRBJ1-2, with no clear D. The germline V gene has CDR1 LNHNV and CDR2 YYDKDF (reference sequence). The CDR3 runs to 13 residues. Trimming stripped 1 base from V and 0 bases from J, with 3 bases between. CDR3 sequence reads: CATSRAANYGYTF. The CDR3 DNA is TGTGCCACCAGCAGAGCAGCTAACTATGGCTACACCTTC. The full variable domain, its missing parts supplied by reference TRBV15 and TRBJ1-2, is DAMVIQNPRYQVTQFGKPVTLSCSQTLNHNVMYWYQQKSSQAPKLLFHYYDKDFNNEADTPDNFQSRRPNTSFCFLDIRSPGLGDTAMYLCATSRAANYGYTFGSGTRLTVV.

This clonotype has ten or more counts. V is TRBV5-1 and J is TRBJ2-1; TRBD1 is a possible D gene (5 bases). Germline CDR1 SGHRS, CDR2 YFSETQ. This CDR3 contains 14 residues. V was pared by 0 bases and J by 7 bases, with 11 bases between. This chain's CDR3 is CASSLVRVGNEQFF. DNA for the CDR3: TGCGCCAGCAGCTTGGTCAGGGTAGGGAATGAGCAGTTCTTC.

Comment on this clonotype: A read error is possible here, since a much larger clone lies one base away. This chain links TRBV7-2 with TRBJ2-7; D is undetermined. Looked up from germline, CDR1 is SGHTA and CDR2 is FQGNSA. CDR3 size: 17 residues. V was shortened by 0 bases and J by 7 bases, with 22 bases between the two germline ends. The CDR3 DNA reads TGTGCCAGCAGCTTAGCGCGGTTTCAGACACCTTTAGATGAGCAGTACTTC. Translation gives CASSLARFQTPLDEQYF.

The chain employs TRBV5-1 and TRBJ2-4; D tentatively reads TRBD1 or TRBD2 (6 bases each). The V end was cut by 1 base, the J end by 3 bases, with 17 bases between. CDR3 length: 17 amino acids. Looked up from germline, CDR1 is SGHRS and CDR2 is YFSETQ. The CDR3 nucleotides are TGCGCCAGCAGCTTGACCGGGGGCCTACCTCACAAAAACATTCAGTACTTC. Translation: CASSLTGGLPHKNIQYF. The complete variable domain, with remaining parts taken from reference TRBV5-1 and TRBJ2-4, reads KAGVTQTPRYLIKTRGQQVTLSCSPISGHRSVSWYQQTPGQGLQFLFEYFSETQRNKGNFPGRFSGRQFSNSRSEMNVSTLELGDSALYLCASSLTGGLPHKNIQYFGAGTRLSVL.

Details on this clonotype: At one end, the junction sequence differs from germline, possibly due to a read error. This chain links TRBV28 with TRBJ2-7, with TRBD1 matching 9 bases. CDR1 and CDR2 (germline): MDHEN, SYDVKM. The CDR3 is 15 amino acids. CDR3 region: CASSVHGTGPYGQYF. The DNA of the CDR3 is TGTGCCAGCAGTGTTCACGGGACAGGGCCCTACGGGCAGTACTTC.

The chain employs TRBV30 and TRBJ2-4; TRBD1 aligns across 10 bases. The DNA end lines up better with TRBJ2-7; the J call may be wrong. The germline CDR1 and CDR2 sequences are GTSNPN and SVGIG (reference sequence). This CDR3 region has 14 residues. CDR3 coding DNA: TGTGCCTGCCACGGGACAGGGGCGGTCTACGAGCAGTACTTC. It codes for CACHGTGAVYEQYF.